This T cell receptor beta chain was retrieved from a study of T cells in localized non-small cell lung cancer. Study-wide points: Uninvolved adjacent lung showed the highest T cell clonality, exceeding tumor.

As for this clone: Its antigen is currently unknown.

Produced via immunoSEQ multiplex PCR; TCRdb's table is partial and in-frame only. This sample has around 28,000 clones, with around 90% found just once. The V segment lost 4 bases and the J segment 5 bases; nucleotides outside the gene matches: 2. The CDR3 length is 14 residues. Germline CDR1 reads SGHRS; CDR2 reads YFSETQ. J is TRBJ2-7 and V is TRBV5-1; TRBD2 aligns across 14 bases. This clonotype was obtained from a woman aged 18 to 50 with stage I lung adenocarcinoma. The source was peripheral blood, collected before any cancer treatment. For the CDR3, the DNA is TGCGCCAGCAGCCAGGGACTAGCGGGAGACGAGCAGTACTTC. Its protein product is CASSQGLAGDEQYF.